The TCR beta chain under discussion was sequenced for a study of beta chain features in type 1 diabetes. Whole-study results and caveats: It was possible that PCR favored shorter templates, equally so in patients and controls. Moderately but significantly shorter TCRB CDR3s were found in Type 1 diabetes patients in all four CD4+ subsets.

Sequencing targeted expressed TCRB transcripts, as all isolated RNA had been reverse transcribed. Clones were read by immunoSEQ multiplex PCR, and TCRdb kept only the in-frame ones, dropping some. The data contain hundreds of thousands of clones, about 14% of them singletons. Trimming removed 4 bases from V and 1 base from J, with 5 bases in between. The CDR3 loop spans 14 amino acids. The germline gives CDR1 ENHRY, CDR2 SYGVKD. This clone was detected a few times. Its target is not known. By way of CD45RO/CCR7/CD25/CD127/CD95/CD27, the CD4+ regulatory, stem cell-like memory, central memory and naive cells were sorted.

Sequenced sample: naive CD4+ T cells from blood. The TCR was taken from a man aged 18 to 30 with type 1 diabetes. The chain joins TRBV10-3 to TRBJ2-6; no clear D. Here the CDR3 reads CAISGGSGANVLTF. The CDR3 region has the DNA TGTGCCATCAGTGGAGGTTCTGGGGCCAACGTCCTGACTTTC.